The 27 T cell receptor beta chains given below trace back to one sample, sequenced in a study of T cell responses to AZD1222 COVID-19 vaccine. Generated by immunoSEQ multiplex PCR, the TCRdb table keeps only in-frame clones and is missing some. The repertoire holds more than 85,000 clones, about 90% seen once, with roughly 7.5% in the top ten. The sequencing used peripheral blood, collected on day 0 of AZD1222 vaccination. The source of these receptors is an adult in good health.

The gene calls are TRBV5-1 and TRBJ1-1, with a tentative D call TRBD1 (5 bases). Germline V gene sequence: CDR1 SGHRS, CDR2 YFSETQ. The CDR3 sequence is 15 residues long. With 0 bases removed from V and 3 bases from J, the gap between germline ends came to 12 bases. CDR3 sequence: CASSLGWGSDTEAFF. The CDR3 bases are TGCGCCAGCAGCTTGGGCTGGGGGTCGGACACTGAAGCTTTCTTT.

The chain combines TRBV30 with TRBJ2-5, with 8 bases fitting TRBD1. J gave up 4 bases and V 3 bases, and 4 bases lay outside the gene matches. Germline CDR1 and CDR2: GTSNPN and SVGIG (reference sequence). The CDR3 runs to 13 residues. The CDR3 reads CAWRSTGGETQYF. CDR3 DNA sequence: TGTGCCTGGAGGTCCACAGGGGGAGAGACCCAGTACTTC.

J is TRBJ2-1 and V is TRBV4-1; 7 positions agree with TRBD1. CDR1 MGHRA and CDR2 YSYEKL come from the germline V gene. After removal of 7 bases from V and 10 bases from J, the junction contained 10 bases not matched to a gene. The CDR3 totals 13 residues. CDR3 nucleotide sequence: TGCGCCAGCAAAAGACAGGGTTCTAGGGAGCAGTTCTTC. Protein: CASKRQGSREQFF.

V gene TRBV27 combines with J gene TRBJ1-2; D unclear. This CDR3 has 19 amino acids. Trimming removed 5 bases at V and 2 bases at J, with 27 bases between. Germline V gives CDR1 MNHEY, CDR2 SMNVEV (reference sequence). CDR3 amino acids: CASSQTTNGRTARNYGYTF. The CDR3 nucleotides are TGTGCCAGCAGTCAGACAACAAACGGTCGAACAGCCCGGAACTATGGCTACACCTTC.

V usage is TRBV9 and J usage is TRBJ2-2; D not certain. Per the germline V gene, CDR1 is SGDLS and CDR2 is YYNGEE. V lost 1 base and J 6 bases, leaving 13 bases between the germline ends. The CDR3 has 15 amino acids. CDR3 sequence: CASSVRAGRAGELFF. The CDR3 nucleotides read TGTGCCAGCAGCGTACGAGCCGGACGGGCCGGGGAGCTGTTTTTT.

This sequence joins TRBV7-3 and TRBJ2-7; TRBD2 might be the D (5 bases). The CDR3 contains 14 residues. Germline-derived CDR1 and CDR2 are SGHTA and FQGTGA. Trimming pared 1 base from V and 3 bases from J, leaving 10 bases between. CDR3 nucleotides: TGTGCCAGCAGCTTAATGGGTGGGAGCTACGAGCAGTACTTC. Its protein is CASSLMGGSYEQYF.

V and J are TRBV7-2 and TRBJ2-3; 7 nucleotides agree with TRBD2. CDR3 length: 15 residues. J gave up 4 bases and V 2 bases, and 6 bases lay outside the gene matches. CDR1 SGHTA and CDR2 FQGNSA come from the germline V gene. In DNA form, the CDR3 reads TGTGCCAGCAGCTTAAAAGCGGGATACGCAGATACGCAGTATTTT. As protein: CASSLKAGYADTQYF.

This clone was seen a few times. This chain uses TRBV6-6 with TRBJ1-5, with 7 bases matching TRBD1. J gave up 4 bases and V 6 bases, and 9 bases lay outside the gene matches. CDR3 length equals 15 residues. CDR1 is MNHNY and CDR2 is SVGAGI in the germline V gene (reference sequence). CDR3 protein: CASRTEQGRNQPQHF. For the CDR3, the DNA is TGTGCCAGCAGGACCGAACAGGGGAGGAATCAGCCCCAGCATTTT.

As concerns this clone: One end of the junction fails to match germline, which may point to a read error. The rearrangement joins TRBV7-7 to TRBJ1-5, with a weak D call TRBD1 (6 bases). CDR1 and CDR2 from the germline V gene are SSHAT and FNYEAQ (reference sequence). The CDR3 spans 15 residues. DNA of the CDR3: TGTGCTAGCAGCCAGGGGCAGGGAGGGAACCAGCCCCAGCATTTT. Its translation: CASSQGQGGNQPQHF.

This clone was observed once. The CDR3 is CASSLTPGGLQIYGYTF. The CDR3 DNA reads TGTGCCAGCAGCTTAACGCCCGGGGGGTTACAGATCTATGGCTACACCTTC. The V call is TRBV7-8, the J call TRBJ1-2, with TRBD1 as a possible D gene (5 bases). The CDR3 has 17 amino acids. Germline CDR1 SGHVS, CDR2 FQNEAQ. The V end was cut by 2 bases, the J end by 4 bases, with 20 bases between. The whole variable domain, filled in from reference TRBV7-8 and TRBJ1-2, reads GAGVSQSPRYKVAKRGQDVALRCDPISGHVSLFWYQQALGQGPEFLTYFQNEAQLDKSGLPSDRFFAERPEGSVSTLKIQRTQQEDSAVYLCASSLTPGGLQIYGYTFGSGTRLTVV.

This clone was observed a few times. The chain has TRBV19 and TRBJ1-6; 8 nucleotides line up with TRBD1. J gave up 8 bases and V 4 bases, and 10 bases lay outside the gene matches. From germline, CDR1 is LNHDA and CDR2 SQIVND (reference sequence). The CDR3 extends over 16 amino acids. In nucleotides, the CDR3 is TGTGCCAGTAGTACCTACGACAGGGGCGTAGATTCACCCCTCCACTTT. Translated: CASSTYDRGVDSPLHF.

The gene calls are TRBV29-1 and TRBJ2-1, with TRBD2 identical over 10 bases. Germline CDR1 and CDR2: SQVTM and ANQGSEA. The CDR3 is 15 residues long. Trimming cost V 6 bases and J 9 bases; bases outside gene matches: 14. CDR3 sequence reads: CSVGTPAGGPGEQFF. CDR3 sequence (DNA): TGCAGCGTCGGGACACCAGCGGGAGGGCCGGGTGAGCAGTTCTTC.

This chain uses TRBV18 with TRBJ2-3; D unclear. Deletions cut 3 bases from V and 6 bases from J, with 10 bases between. This CDR3 is 13 amino acids long. CDR1 KGHSH and CDR2 LQKENI come from the germline V gene. CDR3 sequence: CASSPRDWDTQYF. The CDR3 bases are TGTGCCAGCTCACCTAGGGATTGGGATACGCAGTATTTT.

The sample holds one count of this clone. This chain connects TRBV2 to TRBJ2-5, with 7 bases matching TRBD1. The V and J ends lost 5 bases and 2 bases, in that order; junction bases with no gene match: 5. The CDR3 extends over 14 amino acids. Germline V lookup: CDR1 SNHLY, CDR2 FYNNEI. The CDR3 bases are TGTGCCAGCAGTACCGGGACAGAACAAGAGACCCAGTACTTC. Its protein is CASSTGTEQETQYF.

The gene calls are TRBV20-1 and TRBJ1-2; 11 nucleotides agree with TRBD1. This CDR3 is built from 11 residues. J gave up 12 bases and V 3 bases, and 3 bases lay outside the gene matches. Germline lookup yields CDR1 DFQATT and CDR2 SNEGSKA (reference sequence). This CDR3 is CSASGQGAHTF. The CDR3 DNA reads TGCAGTGCTAGTGGACAGGGGGCCCACACCTTC.

V and J are TRBV4-2 and TRBJ1-2; D is unresolved. V dropped 0 bases and J dropped 4 bases, with 9 bases sitting between them. In germline, CDR1 is LGHNA, CDR2 YNFKEQ. The CDR3 spans 14 residues. CDR3 coding DNA: TGTGCCAGCAGCCAAGATGTGGAGAGCTATGGCTACACCTTC. Translating gives CASSQDVESYGYTF.

This chain uses TRBV6-2 or TRBV6-3 with TRBJ2-3; 13 nucleotides align to TRBD2. The CDR3 loop spans 16 amino acids. With V trimmed by 5 bases and J by 4 bases, 6 bases remained unmatched. CDR1 is MNHEY and CDR2 is SVGEGT in the germline V gene. The CDR3 nucleotides are TGTGCCAGCAGTACGGGACTAGCGGGGCGGGCAGATACGCAGTATTTT. Amino acid sequence: CASSTGLAGRADTQYF.

The rearrangement joins TRBV5-5 to TRBJ1-2, with TRBD1 matching over 11 bases. Germline loops: CDR1 SGHKS, CDR2 YYEKEE (reference sequence). V lost 2 bases and J lost 7; bases outside the gene matches: 10. The length of the CDR3 is 16 residues. DNA for the CDR3: TGTGCCAGCAGCTTTGACCGGGACAGGGGGAATTTTGGCTACACCTTC. This sequence encodes CASSFDRDRGNFGYTF.

CDR3 nucleotides: TGTGCCAGCAGCCCAGCGCCGGGACACCACTACGAGCAGTACTTC. The encoded protein is CASSPAPGHHYEQYF. The chain couples TRBV7-2 to TRBJ2-7, with D maybe TRBD1 (6 bases). Germline-derived CDR1 and CDR2 are SGHTA and FQGNSA. The CDR3 runs to 15 residues. Trimming stripped 5 bases from V and 3 bases from J, with 17 bases between.

This clone appeared once. This sequence joins TRBV7-9 and TRBJ2-5, with 8 bases that match TRBD2. Trimming removed 3 bases from V and 4 bases from J; junction bases left unmatched: 10. Per the germline V gene, CDR1 is SEHNR and CDR2 is FQNEAQ (reference sequence). The CDR3 is 16 residues long. The CDR3 coding sequence is TGTGCCAGCAGCTTCAATAGCGGGGTTGTCTCAGAGACCCAGTACTTC. Translation: CASSFNSGVVSETQYF.

V gene TRBV5-8 combines with J gene TRBJ2-7, with 10 nucleotides matching TRBD1. CDR3 size: 16 residues. The germline V gene encodes CDR1 SGHTS and CDR2 YDEGEE. Trimming at V came to 5 bases and at J to 4 bases, leaving 12 bases not matched to a gene. The CDR3 reads CASRSKFRDRGYEQYF. DNA for the CDR3: TGTGCCAGCAGGAGTAAATTCCGGGACAGGGGTTACGAGCAGTACTTC.

The rearrangement joins TRBV5-1 to TRBJ2-7, with a possible D match to TRBD2 (5 bases). V lost 0 bases and J lost 5, with 21 bases in between. CDR1 is SGHRS and CDR2 is YFSETQ in the germline V gene. CDR3 length: 17 residues. The chain's CDR3 is CASSLVYAGEYVNEQYF. In DNA, the CDR3 is TGCGCCAGCAGCTTGGTATATGCCGGGGAGTATGTCAACGAGCAGTACTTC.

The chain combines TRBV2 with TRBJ2-2; D may be TRBD1 (6 bases). Between the trimmed V and J ends, which lost 7 bases and 0 bases, there was a span of 12 bases. Germline V CDR1 and CDR2: SNHLY, FYNNEI. This CDR3 spans 15 amino acids. The CDR3 nucleotides are TGTGCCAGCATTACAGGGCAGACGAACACCGGGGAGCTGTTTTTT. Protein: CASITGQTNTGELFF.

CDR3 DNA sequence: TGTGCCAGCAGCCAAGATGGGGACGGGTACTACGAGCAGTACTTC. Residues: CASSQDGDGYYEQYF. The genes are TRBV3-1 (or the pseudogene TRBV3-2) and TRBJ2-7, with D perhaps given as TRBD1 or TRBD2 (5 bases each). The CDR3 consists of 15 residues. The ends were cut back, 0 bases at V and 3 bases at J, with 12 bases in the middle. Germline loops: CDR1 LGHDT, CDR2 YNNKEL (reference sequence).

The genes are TRBV6-5 and TRBJ1-4; possibly TRBD1 for D (6 bases). V was clipped by 1 base and J by 8 bases, with 11 bases between them. Germline V gene sequence: CDR1 MNHEY, CDR2 SVGAGI. This CDR3 region has 14 residues. The CDR3 sequence: CASSYYGQREKLFF. The CDR3, as DNA: TGTGCCAGCAGTTACTATGGACAGAGAGAAAAACTGTTTTTT.

V gene TRBV7-9 combines with J gene TRBJ1-6, with D tentatively TRBD1 (6 bases). The CDR3 runs to 15 residues. In germline, CDR1 is SEHNR, CDR2 FQNEAQ (reference sequence). Trimming took off 5 bases at V and 18 bases at J, with 26 bases between the two ends. For the CDR3, the DNA is TGTGCCAGCAGCCGAATGGGGACAAGGGACGAAAGGAGCCACTTT. Protein: CASSRMGTRDERSHF.

The CDR3 DNA sequence: TGCGCCAGCAGCAAACACAGGGGGCCATGGTTCGCTGAAGCTTTCTTT. Translated: CASSKHRGPWFAEAFF. V and J are TRBV5-1 and TRBJ1-1; 9 bases align to TRBD1. CDR1 and CDR2 from the germline V gene are SGHRS and YFSETQ. Losses at the gene ends were 4 bases for V and 6 bases for J; bases not matched to a gene: 13. The CDR3 contains 16 residues.